These T cell receptor beta chains were read from a single sample in a study of persistence of HIV-infected CD4 T cells. The antigens these receptors bind are not known. Produced via immunoSEQ multiplex PCR; TCRdb's table is partial and in-frame only. The data contain some 41,000 clones, over 80% of them seen just once; the ten biggest clones take up about 1.3%. Sequencing used CD4+ T cells sorted from PBMCs after approximately 18-hour stimulation, obtained from a patient who received antiretroviral therapy. Receptor source: an adult man with HIV who was CMV-seropositive. Each CDR3 is given with its conserved first and last residue. The D gene is left open where the match is weak. Clone sizes are given selectively: once, few, many, or a class where the clone is expanded.

d_gene: .; abundance: once; v_gene: TRBV5-1; len: 16; j_gene: TRBJ2-6; CDR3nt: TGCGCCAGCCGAAATCCGGGGATAGCTGGGGCCAACGTCCTGACTTTC; CDR3aa: CASRNPGIAGANVLTF
d_gene: .; abundance: .; v_gene: TRBV6-5; len: 12; j_gene: TRBJ1-1; CDR3nt: TGTGCCACGAACTGGGGGGGCACTGAAGCTTTCTTT; CDR3aa: CATNWGGTEAFF
d_gene: .; abundance: .; v_gene: TRBV20-1; len: 11; j_gene: TRBJ2-3; CDR3nt: TGCAGTGCTGGGGGGACTGGTACGCAGTATTTT; CDR3aa: CSAGGTGTQYF
d_gene: .; abundance: few; v_gene: TRBV3-1/TRBV3-2; len: 15; j_gene: TRBJ1-1; CDR3nt: TGTGCCAGCAGCCATTCTGGAGGGGTCGCGACTGAAGCTTTCTTT; CDR3aa: CASSHSGGVATEAFF
d_gene: .; abundance: .; v_gene: TRBV27; len: 15; j_gene: TRBJ2-1; CDR3nt: TGTGCCAGCAGTTTATCCACGTATCAGGGAAATGAGCAGTTCTTC; CDR3aa: CASSLSTYQGNEQFF
d_gene: TRBD2; abundance: .; v_gene: TRBV6-5; len: 13; j_gene: TRBJ2-1; CDR3nt: TGTGCCAGCACCCGGGGGGTCAACAATGAGCAGTTCTTC; CDR3aa: CASTRGVNNEQFF
d_gene: TRBD2; abundance: once; v_gene: TRBV27; len: 15; j_gene: TRBJ2-3; CDR3nt: TGTGCCAGCAGTTTATGGGCGGGGGGACGGGATACGCAGTATTTT; CDR3aa: CASSLWAGGRDTQYF
d_gene: .; abundance: .; v_gene: TRBV11-3; len: 13; j_gene: TRBJ2-2; CDR3nt: TGTGCCAGCAGCTTAGTAGGACAGGGGGAGCTGTTTTTT; CDR3aa: CASSLVGQGELFF
d_gene: .; abundance: .; v_gene: TRBV30; len: 12; j_gene: TRBJ1-2; CDR3nt: TGTGCCTGGAGTGTAACAGGGTATGGCTACACCTTC; CDR3aa: CAWSVTGYGYTF
d_gene: .; abundance: few; v_gene: TRBV7-8; len: 13; j_gene: TRBJ1-5; CDR3nt: TGTGCCAGCAGCTCCCCAGGGAATCAGCCCCAGCATTTT; CDR3aa: CASSSPGNQPQHF